At least ten counts were recorded for the clone carrying this T cell receptor (beta chain). Its antigen is not known. The source of the sample is a study of T cell repertoires in cytomegalovirus infection. About the study: Used in the study were CMV epitopes, some recently identified and HLA-C-restricted, others well-studied and HLA-B-restricted. Study results and limitations: The cumulative frequency of public TCR beta families identified carriers of CMV plus the relevant HLA. HLA-C-restricted, CMV-specific TCR beta clonotypes were dominant ex vivo.

TCRdb ran MiXCR on the reads and lists one entry per CDR3 protein. The sample shows 650,000 to 900,000 distinct CDR3 sequences, about 29% of them seen only once. The receptor was isolated from a human donor in good health (CMV status not recorded). Some clones in this sample may be carry-over from other donors' samples. Sequenced material: cultured CD8+ T cells from PBMCs, taken from culture after CMV antigen stimulation.

The CDR3 protein is CASSLRDRGNQPQHF. CDR3 nucleotides: TGCGCCAGCAGCCTACGGGACAGGGGCAATCAGCCCCAGCATTTT. This chain uses TRBV4-1 with TRBJ1-5; TRBD1 matches 9 bases. Looked up from germline, CDR1 is MGHRA and CDR2 is YSYEKL. The junction had 3 bases not matched to a gene; V was cut back by 4 bases and J by 2 bases. This CDR3 is 15 amino acids long.